The rows below give T cell receptor beta chains drawn from one sample of a study of regulatory T cells in long-lasting Graves disease. One entry per CDR3 protein results from TCRdb running MiXCR on the multiplex PCR reads. The repertoire holds 370,000 or so distinct CDR3 sequences, with about 17% as singletons. The same specimen was also included in a second study, on T cells in Graves' hyperthyroidism and ophthalmopathy.

Specimen: peripheral blood mononuclear cells (PBMCs), collected at new diagnosis, from a patient treated with antithyroid drugs. These receptors were obtained from a woman between 18 and 29 years old with Graves disease. CDR3s include the opening cysteine and the closing phenylalanine or tryptophan. Each record gives: CDR3 length, clone size, D gene, V gene, J gene, CDR3 protein, CDR3 DNA. The D gene is left open where the match is weak. Clone size is given for some rows only: seen once, a few or many times, or a class if the clone is expanded.

>19|few|TRBD1|TRBV6-1|TRBJ1-5
CASSVVVGTGGVLGQPQHF
TGTGCCAGCAGTGTAGTAGTTGGGACAGGGGGCGTGTTGGGGCAGCCCCAGCATTTT
>15|-|-|TRBV5-1|TRBJ1-1
CASSLEGTLNTVAFF
TGCGCCAGCAGCTTGGAAGGCACCTTGAACACTGTAGCTTTCTTT
>15|-|TRBD1|TRBV9|TRBJ1-4
CASSPQTGGNEKLFF
TGTGCCAGCAGCCCTCAGACAGGGGGTAATGAAAAACTGTTTTTT
>13|many|-|TRBV28|TRBJ1-1
CASSFSTDTEAFF
TGTGCCAGCAGTTTTTCGACAGACACTGAAGCTTTCTTT
>15|-|-|TRBV14|TRBJ1-6
CASSQDGALNSPLHF
TGTGCCAGCAGCCAAGATGGGGCACTTAATTCACCCCTCCACTTT
>15|many|-|TRBV20-1|TRBJ1-2
CSARDNPGAFYGYTF
TGCAGTGCTAGAGATAACCCAGGAGCTTTCTATGGCTACACCTTC
>14|many|-|TRBV11-2|TRBJ2-1
CASSWAGANNEQFF
TGTGCCAGCAGCTGGGCGGGGGCCAACAATGAGCAGTTCTTC
>14|many|-|TRBV9|TRBJ2-1
CASSPEGGGNEQFF
TGTGCCAGCAGCCCCGAGGGGGGAGGTAATGAGCAGTTCTTC
>11|-|-|TRBV18|TRBJ2-7
CASSPLGEQYF
TGTGCCAGCTCCCCCCTTGGAGAGCAGTACTTC
>15|many|TRBD1|TRBV11-2|TRBJ1-4
CASSPVDRVGEKLFF
TGTGCCAGCAGCCCCGTCGACAGGGTTGGTGAAAAACTGTTTTTT
>17|few|-|TRBV20-1|TRBJ1-5
CSASLGVSSRGNQPQHF
TGCAGTGCTAGTTTGGGGGTATCTAGTCGTGGCAATCAGCCCCAGCATTTT